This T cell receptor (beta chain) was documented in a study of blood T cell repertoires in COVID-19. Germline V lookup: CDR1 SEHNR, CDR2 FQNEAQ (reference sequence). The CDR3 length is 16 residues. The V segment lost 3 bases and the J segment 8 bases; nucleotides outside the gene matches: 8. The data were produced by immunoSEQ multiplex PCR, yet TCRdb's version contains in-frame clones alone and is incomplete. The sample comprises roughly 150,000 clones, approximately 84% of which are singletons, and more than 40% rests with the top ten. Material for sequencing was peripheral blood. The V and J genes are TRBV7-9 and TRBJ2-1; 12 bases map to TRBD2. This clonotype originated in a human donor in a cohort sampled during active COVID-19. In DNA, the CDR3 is TGTGCCAGCAGCTTGGCGACTAGCGGGAGACAGTATGAGCAGTTCTTC. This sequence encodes CASSLATSGRQYEQFF.